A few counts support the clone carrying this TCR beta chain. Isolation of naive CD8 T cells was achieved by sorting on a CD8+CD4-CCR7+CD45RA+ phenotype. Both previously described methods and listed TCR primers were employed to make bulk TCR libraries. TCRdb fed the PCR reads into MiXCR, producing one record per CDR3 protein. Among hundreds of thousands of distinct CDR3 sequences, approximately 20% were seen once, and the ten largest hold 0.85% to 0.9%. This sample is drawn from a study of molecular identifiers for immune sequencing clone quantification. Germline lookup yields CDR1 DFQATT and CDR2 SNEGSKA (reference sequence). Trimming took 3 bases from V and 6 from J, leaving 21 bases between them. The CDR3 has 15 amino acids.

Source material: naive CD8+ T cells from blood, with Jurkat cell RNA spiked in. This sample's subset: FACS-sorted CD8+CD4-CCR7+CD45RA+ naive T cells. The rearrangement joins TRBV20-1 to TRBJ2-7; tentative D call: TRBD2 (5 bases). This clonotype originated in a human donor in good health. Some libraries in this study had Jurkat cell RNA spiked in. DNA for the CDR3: TGCAGTGCTAGGGACTTAGGCCTAGAATTGTTCGAGCAGTACTTC. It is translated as CSARDLGLELFEQYF.